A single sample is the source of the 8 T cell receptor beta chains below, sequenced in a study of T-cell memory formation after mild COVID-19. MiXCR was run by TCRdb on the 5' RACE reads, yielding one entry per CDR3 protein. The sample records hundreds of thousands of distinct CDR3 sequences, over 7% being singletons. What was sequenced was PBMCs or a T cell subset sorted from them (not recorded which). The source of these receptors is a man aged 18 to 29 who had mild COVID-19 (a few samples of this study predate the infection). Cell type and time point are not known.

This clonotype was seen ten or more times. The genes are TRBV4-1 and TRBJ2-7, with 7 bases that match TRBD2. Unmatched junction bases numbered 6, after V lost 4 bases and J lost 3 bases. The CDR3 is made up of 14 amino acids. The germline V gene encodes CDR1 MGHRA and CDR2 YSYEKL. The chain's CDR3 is CASSRPGGVYEQYF. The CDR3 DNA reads TGCGCCAGCAGCCGCCCTGGGGGGGTCTACGAGCAGTACTTC.

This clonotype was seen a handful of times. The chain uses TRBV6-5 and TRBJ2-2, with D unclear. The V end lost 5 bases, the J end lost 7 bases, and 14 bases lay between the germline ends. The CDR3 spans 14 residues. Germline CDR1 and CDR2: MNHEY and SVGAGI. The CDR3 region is CASSLSRYGGELFF. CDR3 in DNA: TGTGCCAGCAGTCTCAGCCGATACGGCGGGGAGCTGTTTTTT.

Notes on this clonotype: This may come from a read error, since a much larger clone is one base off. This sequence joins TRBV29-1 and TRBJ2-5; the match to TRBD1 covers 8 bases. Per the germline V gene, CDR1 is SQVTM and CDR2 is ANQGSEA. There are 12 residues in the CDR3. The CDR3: CSVRQGIETEYF. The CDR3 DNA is TGCAGCGTTAGACAGGGGATAGAGACCGAGTACTTC.

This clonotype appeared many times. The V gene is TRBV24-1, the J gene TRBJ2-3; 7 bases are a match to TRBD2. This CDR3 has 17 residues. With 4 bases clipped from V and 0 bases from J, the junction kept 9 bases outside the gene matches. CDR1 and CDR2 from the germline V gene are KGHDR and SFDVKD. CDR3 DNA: TGTGCCACCAGTGACCCGGGGGGACTATCTAGCACAGATACGCAGTATTTT. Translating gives CATSDPGGLSSTDTQYF.

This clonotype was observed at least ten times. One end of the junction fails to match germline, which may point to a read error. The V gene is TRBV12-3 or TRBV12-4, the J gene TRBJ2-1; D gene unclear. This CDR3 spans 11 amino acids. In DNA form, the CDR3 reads TGTGCCAGCAGTTTCTACGATGAGCAGTTCTTC. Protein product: CASSFYDEQFF.

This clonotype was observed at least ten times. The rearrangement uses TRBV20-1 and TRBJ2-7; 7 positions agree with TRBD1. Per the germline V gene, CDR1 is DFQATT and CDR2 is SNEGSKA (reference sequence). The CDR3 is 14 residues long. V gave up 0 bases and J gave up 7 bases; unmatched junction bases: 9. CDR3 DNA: TGCAGTGCTAGAGATCAACAGGGGTTCGGAGAGCAGTACGTC. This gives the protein CSARDQQGFGEQYV.

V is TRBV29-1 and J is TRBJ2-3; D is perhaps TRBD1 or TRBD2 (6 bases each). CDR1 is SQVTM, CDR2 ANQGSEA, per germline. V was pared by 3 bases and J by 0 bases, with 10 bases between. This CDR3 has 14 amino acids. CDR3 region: CSVEGGSSTDTQYF. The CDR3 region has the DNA TGCAGCGTTGAGGGGGGCTCCAGCACAGATACGCAGTATTTT.

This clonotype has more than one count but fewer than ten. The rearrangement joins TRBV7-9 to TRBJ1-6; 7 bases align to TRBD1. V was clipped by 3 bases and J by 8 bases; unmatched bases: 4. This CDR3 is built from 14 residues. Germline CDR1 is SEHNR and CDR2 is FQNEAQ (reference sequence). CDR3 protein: CASSLGQNYSPLHF. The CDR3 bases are TGTGCCAGCAGCTTGGGACAGAATTATTCACCCCTCCACTTT.